The rows below give T cell receptor beta chains drawn from one sample of a study of blood T cell repertoires in COVID-19. TCRdb's table, derived via immunoSEQ multiplex PCR, lists solely in-frame clones and lacks some. The sample has under 60,000 clones, 77% seen once. The source material was peripheral blood. The source is a human donor with active or convalescent COVID-19. The donor label of this sample is uncertain. Both conserved end residues are part of each CDR3. The D gene is left open where the match is weak. The listing skips clone size in some rows; elsewhere it reads once, few, many or a size class.

clone_size d_call j_call cdr3_length v_call cdr3_nt cdr3_aa
- - TRBJ1-5 14 TRBV6-1 TGTGCCAGCAGTGATAACAGGGTCAATCAGCCCCAGCATTTT CASSDNRVNQPQHF
- TRBD2 TRBJ2-1 15 TRBV10-1 TGCGCCAGCAGTGAGTCGGCCCTAGCGGGGGGTTGGCAGTTCTTC CASSESALAGGWQFF
- TRBD2 TRBJ2-5 15 TRBV29-1 TGCAGCGTTGCCCTAGCGGGAGGGGCGCAAGAGACCCAGTACTTC CSVALAGGAQETQYF
once - TRBJ2-1 16 TRBV27 TGTGCCAGCAGGCAGGGGTCCCTAAGCTCCTACAATGAGCAGTTCTTC CASRQGSLSSYNEQFF
- - TRBJ1-5 10 TRBV5-1 TGCGCCAGCAGCTCACAGCCCCAGCATTTT CASSSQPQHF
- - TRBJ1-1 12 TRBV30 TGTGCCTGGAGTTACCAAGAGGGTCGGCGGATTTTT CAWSYQEGRRIF
once - TRBJ2-4 13 TRBV27 TGTGCCAGCAGTCATCACAGCAAAAACATTCAGTACTTC CASSHHSKNIQYF
- TRBD1 TRBJ1-1 15 TRBV5-1 TGCGCCAGCAGCACCTCGGACAGGGCAGAGACTGAAGCTTTCTTT CASSTSDRAETEAFF
- TRBD2 TRBJ2-1 15 TRBV11-2 TGTGCCAGCAGTTCCGGGACTAGCGGATACAATGAGCAGTTCTTC CASSSGTSGYNEQFF
once TRBD2 TRBJ2-3 17 TRBV27 TGTGCCACCCGGCGCGGGGGAATTAGCGGGGCAACAGATACGCAGTATTTT CATRRGGISGATDTQYF
- TRBD2 TRBJ2-7 16 TRBV4-2 TGTGCCAGCAGCCAGCAACTAGCGGGGGACTCCTACGAGCAGTACTTC CASSQQLAGDSYEQYF
once - TRBJ1-1 14 TRBV10-3 TGTGCCATCAGTGACTCACATGGGGGGACTGAAGCTTTCTTT CAISDSHGGTEAFF
- TRBD1 TRBJ1-4 16 TRBV3-1/TRBV3-2 TGTGCCAGCAGTCCTCTAGGACAGGGGGTGCGAGAAAAACTGTTTTTT CASSPLGQGVREKLFF
- TRBD2 TRBJ2-1 15 TRBV29-1 TGCAGCGTGGACGCGCGGACTAGCGGGAGCGGCGAGCAGTTCTTC CSVDARTSGSGEQFF
few TRBD2 TRBJ2-7 15 TRBV28 TGTGCCAGCAGTTTGATTCTAGCGGGATTATACGAGCAGTACTTC CASSLILAGLYEQYF
once - TRBJ1-5 16 TRBV6-1 TGTGCCAGCAGTGAATTCGGGACTTCCGGTAATCAGCCCCAGCATTTT CASSEFGTSGNQPQHF
- - TRBJ2-1 15 TRBV4-1 TGCGCCAGCAGCCAAGGGGGAGGGACATACAATGAGCAGTTCTTC CASSQGGGTYNEQFF
few TRBD1 TRBJ2-7 17 TRBV3-1/TRBV3-2 TGTGCCAGCAGCCAAGACCCAACTGGACAGGGTAGCGACGAGCAGTACTTC CASSQDPTGQGSDEQYF
- - TRBJ1-6 11 TRBV20-1 TGCAGTGCTAGTAACCCGGCACCCCTCCACTTT CSASNPAPLHF
once - TRBJ1-3 14 TRBV28 TGTGCCAGCTGCAGCGTGGGTGCTGGAAACACCATATATTTT CASCSVGAGNTIYF
- TRBD2 TRBJ2-3 13 TRBV5-1 TGCGCCAGCAGGGCGGGAGGAGGGGATACGCAGTATTTT CASRAGGGDTQYF
- - TRBJ1-1 17 TRBV5-6 TGTGCCAGCAGCTTGGTTGCAGGGACTCAGAGGTACACTGAAGCTTTCTTT CASSLVAGTQRYTEAFF
few - TRBJ2-1 13 TRBV3-1/TRBV3-2 TGTGCCAGCAGCATACAGGGCTACAATGAGCAGTTCTTC CASSIQGYNEQFF
- - TRBJ1-1 13 TRBV4-3 TGCGCCAGCAGCCAAGAGAAGAGGACTGAAGCTTTCTTT CASSQEKRTEAFF
- TRBD1 TRBJ2-7 15 TRBV5-1 TGCGCCAGCAGCTTGGTGGGACAGGGGGGTAACGAGCAGTACTTC CASSLVGQGGNEQYF
- - TRBJ1-5 13 TRBV11-3 TGTGCCAGCAGCTTAGCAGGGGATCAGCCCCAGCATTTT CASSLAGDQPQHF
- TRBD2 TRBJ2-4 13 TRBV29-1 TGCAGCGCCTCTAGCGGGAGGGCCGATGCTCAGTACTTC CSASSGRADAQYF
- - TRBJ1-2 11 TRBV7-2 TGTGCCAGCAGCCCAAAGGAGGGCTACACCTTC CASSPKEGYTF
- TRBD1 TRBJ2-7 14 TRBV6-2/TRBV6-3 TGTGCCAGCAGTTACGCAGGGGGCCGCTACGAGCAGTACTTC CASSYAGGRYEQYF
once TRBD2 TRBJ2-1 19 TRBV11-3 TGTGCCAGCAGCTTAGAATCGGGACTAGCGGGAGGGCCCCACTATGAGCAGTTCTTC CASSLESGLAGGPHYEQFF
- - TRBJ2-7 16 TRBV18 TGTGCCAGCTCACGGCTAGTAACAGGTGACCCCTACGAGCAGTACTTC CASSRLVTGDPYEQYF
- - TRBJ2-3 16 TRBV7-3 TGTGCCAGCAGCTCACCTAGGCTTAATGGCGCAGATACGCAGTATTTT CASSSPRLNGADTQYF
- - TRBJ2-7 13 TRBV5-4 TGTGCCAGCAGCTTCTATGGAGAGTACGAGCAGTACTTC CASSFYGEYEQYF
- - TRBJ1-2 13 TRBV23-1 TGCGCCAGCAGTCTACCTTGGCATCATGGCTACACCTTC CASSLPWHHGYTF
- TRBD1 TRBJ1-5 18 TRBV4-1 TGCGCCAGCAGCCGTGAACTGAGGACAGGGGGCGTTTATCAGCCCCAGCATTTT CASSRELRTGGVYQPQHF
- TRBD2 TRBJ2-7 15 TRBV9 TGTGCCAGCAGCCCCTTAGCGGGGACTCTTGGCGAGCAGTACTTC CASSPLAGTLGEQYF
- - TRBJ1-5 16 TRBV19 TGTGCCAGTAGTATCCAGGGACATTATGGCAATCAGCCCCAGCATTTT CASSIQGHYGNQPQHF
- - TRBJ1-1 15 TRBV30 TGTGCCTGGAGTGTACGCGGCGGGGTGAACACTGAAGCTTTCTTT CAWSVRGGVNTEAFF
- - TRBJ1-3 14 TRBV9 TGTGCCAGCAGCGTAGGGACAGCTGGAAACACCATATATTTT CASSVGTAGNTIYF
few - TRBJ2-7 13 TRBV4-2 TGTGCCAGCAGCGCCAAAAACCAGAGCGGCCAGTACTTC CASSAKNQSGQYF
- - TRBJ2-1 13 TRBV19 TGTGCCAGTAGATATCCTCCGGGGGATGAGCAGTTCTTC CASRYPPGDEQFF
- TRBD1 TRBJ1-4 20 TRBV7-8 TGTGCCAGCAGCCATCTACTACCGGGACAGGGGGCCACTAGTAATGAAAAACTGTTTTTT CASSHLLPGQGATSNEKLFF
- - TRBJ1-1 14 TRBV9 TGTGCCAGCAGCCTCGGAGGTGGGAGCACTGAAGCTTTCTTT CASSLGGGSTEAFF
- - TRBJ1-1 11 TRBV7-2 TGTGCCAGCTCTCGGAACACTGAAGCTTTCTTT CASSRNTEAFF